The subject of this entry is one T cell receptor (beta chain). The antigen remains unidentified. The authors obtained PBMCs from 10 ml of fresh peripheral blood. Amplification targeted TCR beta CDR3 regions from RNA transcripts. The TCR CDR3 first-round RT-PCR relied on the HTBI primer set. One entry per CDR3 protein results from TCRdb running MiXCR on the multiplex PCR reads. The sample comprises about 380,000 distinct CDR3 sequences, roughly 18% of which are singletons, and 35% to 50% rests with the top ten. The CDR3 consists of 16 residues. The germline gives CDR1 SGHTA, CDR2 FQGNSA. Trimming at V came to 5 bases and at J to 4 bases, leaving 14 bases not matched to a gene. The entry originates in a study of T cells in Graves' hyperthyroidism and ophthalmopathy. Study-level information: Before treatment of any kind, peripheral blood was taken at initial diagnosis. The study, taken as a whole, reports: Ophthalmopathy was identified by the model a median around 6 months ahead of onset.

Material: blood. The TCR was taken from a man aged 18 to 29 with Graves' ophthalmopathy. The rearrangement links TRBV7-2 to TRBJ2-7, with TRBD1 matching 7 bases. CDR3 in amino acids: CASSEGFGTADYEQYF. CDR3 bases: TGTGCCAGCAGCGAGGGGTTCGGGACAGCTGATTACGAGCAGTACTTC.